The T cell receptor beta chain described here comes from a study of cytomegalovirus exposure and HLA in healthy donors (dated by TCRdb to the late 2010s). Background for the entire study: An earlier analysis of some 600 of the donors reported approximately 280 Gb of sequence data and 117 million unique TCR beta sequences obtained from roughly 180 million T cells. In an earlier analysis of more than 550 of the donors, high-throughput TCR beta sequencing was used to judge whether each TCR beta V gene segment behaved as functional or pseudogenic. Among roughly 400 genotyped donors of the cohort, an average of around 240,000 unique TCR beta nucleotide sequences was sequenced per donor, of which about 19% were non-productive. The aim of the study was to test whether cataloging public T cell receptors could identify signatures of past pathogen exposure. Rather than drawing on any new phenotypic data, the later analysis identified candidate immune exposures from TCR beta sequences and the way those sequences occurred across donors. Donor age, sex, ethnicity and CMV serostatus were collected together with the repertoire data. The study profiled the T cell repertoires of hundreds of subjects by immunosequencing and related them to cytomegalovirus serostatus. Roughly 5 DR-DQ haplotypes were treated as single units for association and clustering because of strong linkage in the cohort. Typing coverage varied by locus: about 629-630 donors for A, B, C, DRB1 and DQB1; approximately 500 for DQA1; more than 600 for DPA1; roughly 470 for DPB1. An early release covering 550 to 700 HLA-typed donors comprised about 290 gigabases of sequencing data and 85 million or so unique TCR sequences. Genome-wide SNP genotypes for about 65% of the 666 donors were used in a later genetic analysis, which treated that subset as a discovery cohort. Along with the 666-subject first cohort, a separate validation cohort of over 90 different subjects was used. Both class I and class II loci were covered by HLA typing, at four-digit resolution. Every discovery cohort repertoire had been produced on one sequencing platform. To predict cytomegalovirus infection status, the study brought together high-throughput TCR immunosequencing, statistical association of individual TCRs with disease status, and machine learning. To study patterns of TCR occurrence, a later analysis re-analyzed previously published TCR beta repertoires from several hundred donors and added high-resolution HLA genotyping. The genetic ancestry cluster associated with self-reported Caucasian donors included around 76% of the 398 genotyped donors.

Library preparation used the immunoSEQ multiplex PCR assay. For the multiplex PCR, a mixture combining 60 forward primers for TCR Vbeta segments and 13 reverse primers for TCR Jbeta segments was used. The CDR3 region of rearranged TCR beta genes was amplified from genomic DNA by a multiplex PCR assay. The Illumina HiSeq System was used to sequence the amplified TCR beta libraries as 87-base-pair reads. On the study's bioinformatics: A later analysis counted tens of millions of unique TCR beta chains across the 666 repertoires, and roughly 11 million of these chains were shared by at least two donors. Raw reads were error-corrected and collapsed into unique sequences with a nearest-neighbor algorithm that merged closely related sequences to remove PCR and sequencing errors. Alignment of CDR3 sequences to IMGT reference sequences was used to assign V, D and J gene segments. For a sequence to be retained, at least a six-nucleotide match to both a V gene segment and a J gene segment was required. A rearrangement was called productive if the CDR3 had no stop codons and remained in frame with V and J, and every other rearrangement was called non-productive. Following IMGT convention, CDR3 was defined as the stretch from the second conserved V-encoded cysteine up to the conserved J-encoded phenylalanine. Sequences without an unambiguous match to a single V gene segment were excluded from the earlier analysis of about 630 of the donors. An earlier analysis of several hundred of the donors classified V segments as functional when productive rearrangements were above 56.7% and as segregating when the standard deviation between donors was above 5%. To diagnose cytomegalovirus status from the catalog of TCR beta chain sequences, a statistical classification framework was built. V and J gene assignment, in a later analysis, came from comparing TCR nucleotide sequences with IMGT/GENE-DB human TR gene sequences. In a later analysis, CDR3 sequences and most-parsimonious VDJ recombination scenarios were assigned using the TCRdist pipeline. In a later analysis, each TCR beta chain was defined by its CDR3 amino acid sequence together with its V-gene family, and reads lacking a unique V-gene family were excluded. As a way to deal with suspected cross-contamination and a sequencing artifact, a later analysis dropped 500 to 700 nucleotide sequences that were highly shared and had low generation probability. In a later analysis, a clonal expansion index was calculated for each public chain from normalized within-repertoire ranks of inferred template counts. Generation probabilities in a later analysis came from a VDJ recombination model fitted to out-of-frame rearrangements, and those results were checked against IGoR. In a later analysis, TCR-TCR, TCR-HLA and TCR-CMV co-occurrence was scored with hypergeometric tests, and a repertoire-size bias correction was applied to TCR pairs. To estimate false discovery rates, a later analysis permuted the HLA or CMV assignments 20 times. In a later analysis, co-occurring TCRs were grouped using DBSCAN, with TCRdist sequence similarity added in when clustering inside HLA-allele-positive subsets. For co-occurrence clustering, repertoires with fewer than 30,000 or more than 120,000 public chains were excluded, along with roughly 5 repertoires with anomalous nucleotide sharing. Drawn from immuneACCESS, this table holds only the in-frame rearrangements with V and J called that TCRdb kept. Clones are partly lost; checked studies trace under half to an unresolved V gene and leave the rest unexplained. V, J and clone size are those of that table, while D and trimming were read from the DNA. The sample data list about 100,000 clones, and 81% of these were observed just once. The ten largest make up approximately 4% of the sample.

Concerning this clone itself: Its antigen remains undetermined. No qualities accompany the bases; no much larger clone lies one base away.

Results and caveats for the whole study, not just this receptor: The study gave a list of 150 to 200 TCR beta chains associated with cytomegalovirus. Linkage disequilibrium might explain the correlated functional status among segregating V segments, but an unknown experimental factor could not be excluded. The authors suggested that the approach could potentially be extended to other disease states and immunological phenotypes. A later analysis found that most CMV-associated TCR beta chains appeared HLA-restricted, with HLA associations seemingly driven largely by CMV exposure. V-gene and J-gene trimming of TCR beta chains was associated with a missense DCLRE1C variant in a later genetic analysis, and the association was replicated in an independent cohort. A later genetic analysis reported fewer N-insertions in productive TCRs among donors in an Asian-associated ancestry cluster than the roughly 700-donor mean. A further reported finding was that TCR beta sequences accurately predicted the HLA-A and HLA-B alleles for most subjects in the first cohort. A later analysis found that TCR association rates varied across HLA loci, with DRB1 alleles showing the most associated TCRs and HLA-C alleles the fewest. Most TCR sequences were seen in very few donors, while some public TCRs were found in many individuals. The classifier was reported to diagnose cytomegalovirus status with high specificity and sensitivity in both the original cohort and the validation cohort. A later analysis reported that several top co-occurrence clusters appeared linked to parvovirus B19, influenza, CMV and Epstein-Barr virus. At a false discovery rate of 0.05, a later analysis linked about 17,000 TCR beta sequences to specific HLA alleles. CMV serostatus was the only immune exposure information available for the cohort. Presence/absence analyses assumed roughly uniform sequencing depth across donors, an assumption that may not hold. Over 15 rarely observed V segments, including chromosome 9 orphons, were excluded from the earlier analysis of about 500 of the donors because counts were too low. A few of the identified cytomegalovirus-associated TCR beta chains were confirmed in vitro to be specific for cytomegalovirus antigens. The cohort was sequenced for TCR beta chains only, and without alpha or paired-chain data the features that could be detected were limited. Assigning TCR associations to individual alleles was difficult when HLA alleles, especially DR and DQ, strongly co-occurred. In an earlier analysis of about 600 of the donors, most TCR beta V segments appeared in productive rearrangements about 87% or about 30% of the time, broadly matching IMGT annotations. A later analysis found that HLA-associated TCR beta chains were more clonally expanded and had lower generation probabilities than equally common non-associated chains. The 87-base-pair reads could not distinguish some IMGT-functional V segments, including TRBV6-2 and TRBV6-3, so those segments were excluded. The sequencing pipeline was judged likely to have produced a cluster of highly shared sequence variants as a technical artifact. HLA typing was unavailable for some donors at each locus, so association tests used only the typed subset.

The CDR3 contains 16 residues, cysteine and phenylalanine counted. The CDR3 DNA has 48 bases and is translated from base 1. A distance of 15 bases separates the germline ends of V and J, which lose 1 base and 2 bases respectively. In the germline V gene, CDR1 corresponds to SGHTA and CDR2 to FQGNSA. In total, 630 or so healthy bone marrow donors made up the cohort. All cohort members were sampled while nominally healthy, although unrecorded immune exposures were likely present. The donor was CMV seropositive and was included in the group of approximately 310 seropositive cohort members. Every donor gave a peripheral blood sample, and the peripheral blood mononuclear cells from that sample were used for TCR beta sequencing. Genomic DNA extraction from the blood cell samples was performed with the Qiagen DNeasy Blood Extraction Kit.

This receptor was identified in a woman aged 70-85 years in good health and CMV-seropositive. The sequenced sample consisted of PBMCs. Recombination joined TRBV7-2 with TRBJ2-7; 5 matching bases give a weak D call of TRBD2. The nucleotide sequence reads TGTGCCAGCAGCTTAGGAGTCCCTAGCCTGCCCTACGAGCAGTACTTC. It encodes CASSLGVPSLPYEQYF.